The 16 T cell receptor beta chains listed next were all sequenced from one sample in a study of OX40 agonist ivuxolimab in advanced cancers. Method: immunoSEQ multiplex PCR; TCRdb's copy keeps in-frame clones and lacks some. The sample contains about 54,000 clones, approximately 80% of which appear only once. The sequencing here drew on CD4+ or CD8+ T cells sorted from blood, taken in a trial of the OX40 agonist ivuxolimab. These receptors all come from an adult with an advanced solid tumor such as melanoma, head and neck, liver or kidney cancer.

The DNA of the CDR3 is TGTGCCAGCAGCTTGGACAGGGGAGATCAGCCCCAGCATTTT. Its protein product is CASSLDRGDQPQHF. The genes are TRBV5-5 and TRBJ1-5; TRBD1 matches 7 bases. This CDR3 comprises 14 residues. The J segment lost 5 bases and the V segment lost 0 bases, leaving 2 bases of the junction unmatched. Germline-derived CDR1 and CDR2 are SGHKS and YYEKEE (reference sequence).

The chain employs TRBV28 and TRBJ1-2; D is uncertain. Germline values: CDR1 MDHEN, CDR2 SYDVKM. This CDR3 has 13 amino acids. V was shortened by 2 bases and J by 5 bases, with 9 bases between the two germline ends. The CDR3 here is CASSLAAFYGYTF. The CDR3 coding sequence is TGTGCCAGCAGTTTAGCAGCCTTTTATGGCTACACCTTC.

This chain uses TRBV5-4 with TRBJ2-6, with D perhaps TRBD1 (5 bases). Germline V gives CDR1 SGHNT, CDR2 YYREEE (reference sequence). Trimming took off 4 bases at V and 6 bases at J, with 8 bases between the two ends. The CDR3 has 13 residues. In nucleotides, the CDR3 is TGTGCCAGCAGCCTAGGACAGGCCAACGTCCTGACTTTC. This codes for CASSLGQANVLTF.

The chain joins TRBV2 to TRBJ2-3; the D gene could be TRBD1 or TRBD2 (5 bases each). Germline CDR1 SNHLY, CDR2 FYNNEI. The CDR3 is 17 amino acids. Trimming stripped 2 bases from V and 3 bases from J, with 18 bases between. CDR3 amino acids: CASSELGGGIRTDTQYF. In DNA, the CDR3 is TGTGCCAGCAGTGAATTGGGTGGGGGAATTCGGACAGATACGCAGTATTTT.

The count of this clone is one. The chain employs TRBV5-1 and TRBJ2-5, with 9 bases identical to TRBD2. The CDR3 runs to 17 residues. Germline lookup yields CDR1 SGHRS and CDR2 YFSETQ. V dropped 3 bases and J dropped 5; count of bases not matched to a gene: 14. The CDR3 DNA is TGCGCCAGCAGCTGGGGGAGTAGCGGGAGTCCTTCCGAGACCCAGTACTTC. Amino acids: CASSWGSSGSPSETQYF.

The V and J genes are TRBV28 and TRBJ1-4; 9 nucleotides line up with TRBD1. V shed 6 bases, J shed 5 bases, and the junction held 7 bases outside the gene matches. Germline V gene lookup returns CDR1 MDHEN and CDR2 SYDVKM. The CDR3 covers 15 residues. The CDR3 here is CASSWGGTGNEKLFF. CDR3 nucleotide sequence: TGTGCCAGCAGCTGGGGGGGGACAGGGAATGAAAAACTGTTTTTT. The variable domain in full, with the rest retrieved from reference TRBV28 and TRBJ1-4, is DVKVTQSSRYLVKRTGEKVFLECVQDMDHENMFWYRQDPGLGLRLIYFSYDVKMKEKGDIPEGYSVSREKKERFSLILESASTNQTSMYLCASSWGGTGNEKLFFGSGTQLSVL.

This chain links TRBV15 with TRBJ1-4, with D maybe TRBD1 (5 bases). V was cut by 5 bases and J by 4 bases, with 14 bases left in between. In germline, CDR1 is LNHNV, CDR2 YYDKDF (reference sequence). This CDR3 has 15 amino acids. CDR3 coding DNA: TGTGCCACCAGCTCAAGGGGCGCAGGTAATGAAAAACTGTTTTTT. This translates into CATSSRGAGNEKLFF.

CDR3 protein: CASSFGQAYSPLHF. In DNA form, the CDR3 reads TGTGCCAGCAGTTTCGGACAGGCTTATTCACCCCTCCACTTT. The chain recombines TRBV6-6 with TRBJ1-6; TRBD1 matches 7 bases. Per the germline V gene, CDR1 is MNHNY and CDR2 is SVGAGI (reference sequence). V trimming: 4 bases; J trimming: 8 bases; junction bases outside the gene matches: 5. CDR3 length equals 14 residues.

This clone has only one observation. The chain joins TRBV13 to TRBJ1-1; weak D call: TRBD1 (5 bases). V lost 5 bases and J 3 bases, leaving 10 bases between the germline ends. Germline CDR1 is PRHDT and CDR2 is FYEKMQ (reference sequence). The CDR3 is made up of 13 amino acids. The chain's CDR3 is CASSRGPDTEAFF. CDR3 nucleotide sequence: TGTGCCAGCAGCCGGGGACCAGACACTGAAGCTTTCTTT.

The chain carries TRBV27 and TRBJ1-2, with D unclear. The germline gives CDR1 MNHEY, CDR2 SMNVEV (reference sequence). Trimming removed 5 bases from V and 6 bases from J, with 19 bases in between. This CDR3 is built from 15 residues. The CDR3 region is CASSPARVIGNGYTF. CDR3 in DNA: TGTGCCAGCAGTCCAGCTAGGGTCATCGGGAATGGCTACACCTTC.

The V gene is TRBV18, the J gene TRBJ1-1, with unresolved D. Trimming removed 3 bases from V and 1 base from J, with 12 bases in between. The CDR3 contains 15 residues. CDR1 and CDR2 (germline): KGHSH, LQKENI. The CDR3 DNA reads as TGTGCCAGCTCACCCTTTTTGGGGAGGAACACTGAAGCTTTCTTT. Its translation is CASSPFLGRNTEAFF.

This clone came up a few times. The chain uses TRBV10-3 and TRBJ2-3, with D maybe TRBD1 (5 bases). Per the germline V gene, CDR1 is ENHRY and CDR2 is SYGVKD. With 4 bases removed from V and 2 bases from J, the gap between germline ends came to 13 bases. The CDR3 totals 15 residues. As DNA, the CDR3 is TGTGCCATCAGTGTGGAGAAAGGGGCCACAGATACGCAGTATTTT. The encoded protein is CAISVEKGATDTQYF.

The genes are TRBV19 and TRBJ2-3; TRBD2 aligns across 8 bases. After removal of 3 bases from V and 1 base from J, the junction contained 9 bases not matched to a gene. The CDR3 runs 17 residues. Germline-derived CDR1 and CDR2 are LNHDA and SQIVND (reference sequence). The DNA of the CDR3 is TGTGCCAGTAGTATCGGTAAGCGGGGGCCCCGCACAGATACGCAGTATTTT. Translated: CASSIGKRGPRTDTQYF.

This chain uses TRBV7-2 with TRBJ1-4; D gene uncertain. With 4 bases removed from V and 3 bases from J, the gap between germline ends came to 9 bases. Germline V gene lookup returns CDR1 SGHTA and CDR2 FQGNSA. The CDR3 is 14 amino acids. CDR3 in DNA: TGTGCCAGCAGCTACAGTGCATCTAATGAAAAACTGTTTTTT. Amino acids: CASSYSASNEKLFF.

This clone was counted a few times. This CDR3 is CASSQEGSGSDEQFF. In nucleotides, the CDR3 is TGTGCCAGCAGCCAAGAGGGGTCGGGGAGCGATGAGCAGTTCTTC. The chain is built from TRBV4-2 and TRBJ2-1, with D tentatively TRBD2 (5 bases). CDR3 length: 15 amino acids. The V and J ends lost 0 bases and 8 bases respectively, with 14 bases between them. Germline assignment: CDR1 LGHNA and CDR2 YNFKEQ.

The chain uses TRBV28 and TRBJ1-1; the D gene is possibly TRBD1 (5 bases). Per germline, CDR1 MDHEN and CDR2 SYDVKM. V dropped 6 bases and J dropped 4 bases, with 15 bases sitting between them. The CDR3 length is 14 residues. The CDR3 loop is CASRSWGFRTEAFF. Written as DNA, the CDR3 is TGTGCCAGCAGGTCTTGGGGGTTTCGCACTGAAGCTTTCTTT.